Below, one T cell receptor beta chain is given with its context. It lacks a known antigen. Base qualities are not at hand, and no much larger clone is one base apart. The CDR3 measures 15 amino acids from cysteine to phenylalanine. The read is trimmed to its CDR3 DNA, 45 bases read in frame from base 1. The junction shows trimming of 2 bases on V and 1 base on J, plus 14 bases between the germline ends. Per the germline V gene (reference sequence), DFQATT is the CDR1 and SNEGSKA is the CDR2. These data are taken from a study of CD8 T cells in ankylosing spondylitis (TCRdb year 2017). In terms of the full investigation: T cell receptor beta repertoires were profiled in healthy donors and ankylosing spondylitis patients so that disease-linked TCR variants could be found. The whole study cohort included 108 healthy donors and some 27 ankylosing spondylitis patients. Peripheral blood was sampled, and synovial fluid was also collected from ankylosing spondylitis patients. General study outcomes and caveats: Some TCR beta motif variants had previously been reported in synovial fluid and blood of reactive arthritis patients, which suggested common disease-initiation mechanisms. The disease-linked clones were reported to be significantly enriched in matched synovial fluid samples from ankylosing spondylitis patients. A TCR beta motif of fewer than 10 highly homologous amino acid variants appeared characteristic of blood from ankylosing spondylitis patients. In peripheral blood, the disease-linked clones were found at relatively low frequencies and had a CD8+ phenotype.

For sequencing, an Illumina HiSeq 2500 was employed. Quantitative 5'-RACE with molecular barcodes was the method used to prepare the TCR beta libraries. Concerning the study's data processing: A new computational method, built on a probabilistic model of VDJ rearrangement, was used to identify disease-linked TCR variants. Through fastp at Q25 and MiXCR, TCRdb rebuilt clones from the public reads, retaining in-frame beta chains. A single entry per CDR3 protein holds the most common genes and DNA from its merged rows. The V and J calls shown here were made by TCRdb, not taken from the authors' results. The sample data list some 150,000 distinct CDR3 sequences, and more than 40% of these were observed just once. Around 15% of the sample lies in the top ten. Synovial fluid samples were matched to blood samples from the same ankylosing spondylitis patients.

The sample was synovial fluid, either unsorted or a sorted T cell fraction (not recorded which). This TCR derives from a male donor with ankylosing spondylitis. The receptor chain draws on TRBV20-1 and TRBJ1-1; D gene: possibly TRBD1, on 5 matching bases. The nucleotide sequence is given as TGCAGTGCTAGACCTCCGGGACTTGAGAACACTGAAGCTTTCTTT. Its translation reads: CSARPPGLENTEAFF.